This T cell receptor beta chain was sequenced in a study of beta chain features in type 1 diabetes. The isolated RNA, all of it, was reverse transcribed, so expressed TCRB transcripts were what got sequenced. Naive, central memory and regulatory T cell samples averaged roughly 3.6 million immunoSEQ reads each. Assay used: immunoSEQ multiplex PCR; TCRdb lists only in-frame clones, some missing. There are fewer than 350,000 clones in the sample; 8% occur only once, and over 0.8% lies in the top ten. This CDR3 spans 15 amino acids. Per germline, CDR1 MGHDK and CDR2 SYGVNS. The ends lost 4 bases at V and 2 bases at J; junction bases unmatched: 3.

Sequencing input: central memory CD4+ T cells from blood. The rearrangement joins TRBV25-1 to TRBJ2-1, with TRBD1 matching over 9 bases. The sequence derives from a woman younger than 35 in good health. For the CDR3, the DNA is TGTGCCAGCAGTGCCAGGACAGGGGCCTACAATGAGCAGTTCTTC. The encoded protein is CASSARTGAYNEQFF.